Following are 22 T cell receptor beta chains from one sample sequenced in a study of blood T cells in healthy people across ages. Primers used in a second PCR of about 7 to 12 cycles were a sample-barcoded 5' primer and a J-beta primer mix. TCRdb reprocessed the 5' RACE reads via MiXCR and lists one record per CDR3 protein. The table shows 710,000 or so distinct CDR3 sequences, with approximately 29% occurring only once. Sequenced input: blood. The receptors were sampled from an elderly woman in good health.

About this clonotype: One base away lies a much larger clone, so this may be a sequencing read error. The CDR3, as DNA: TGTGCCAGTAGTAAGGGGGGGCGGGAGACCCAGTACTTC. Its protein product is CASSKGGRETQYF. The chain employs TRBV19 and TRBJ2-4; D might be TRBD2 (7 bases). The end of the DNA is better explained by TRBJ2-5, so the J call may be wrong. This CDR3 contains 13 residues. Germline loops: CDR1 LNHDA, CDR2 SQIVND (reference sequence).

The sample holds many counts of this clonotype. J is TRBJ1-2 and V is TRBV5-1, with 10 bases lining up with TRBD1. With 1 base clipped from V and 6 bases from J, the junction kept 3 bases outside the gene matches. The CDR3 is 14 amino acids. Germline loops: CDR1 SGHRS, CDR2 YFSETQ. Written as DNA, the CDR3 is TGCGCCAGCAGCTTGTCGGGACAGGGGAATGGCTACACCTTC. It codes for CASSLSGQGNGYTF.

This clonotype has a count of ten or more. The V and J genes are TRBV11-2 and TRBJ2-5; D uncertain. Germline-derived CDR1 and CDR2 are SGHAT and FQNNGV. V gave up 2 bases and J gave up 0 bases, with 10 bases separating them. The length of the CDR3 is 15 residues. The CDR3 nucleotides read TGTGCCAGCAGCTTATATACCACGGACCAAGAGACCCAGTACTTC. It encodes CASSLYTTDQETQYF. The full variable domain, rest sourced from reference TRBV11-2 and TRBJ2-5, is EAGVAQSPRYKIIEKRQSVAFWCNPISGHATLYWYQQILGQGPKLLIQFQNNGVVDDSQLPKDRFSAERLKGVDSTLKIQPAKLEDSAVYLCASSLYTTDQETQYFGPGTRLLVL.

The chain links TRBV6-5 to TRBJ1-5, with 8 bases identical to TRBD1. Germline V lookup: CDR1 MNHEY, CDR2 SVGAGI. Germline trimming cut 0 bases from V and 7 bases from J; bases unmatched to any gene: 5. The CDR3 covers 15 residues. In nucleotides, the CDR3 is TGTGCCAGCAGTTACTCCCGGACAGGGACCCAGCCCCAGCATTTT. Protein: CASSYSRTGTQPQHF.

The rearrangement joins TRBV5-1 to TRBJ1-1; D ambiguous. The CDR3 has 14 residues. Between the trimmed V and J ends, which lost 3 bases and 3 bases, there was a span of 12 bases. Germline assignment: CDR1 SGHRS and CDR2 YFSETQ. The CDR3 spells CASSWVPGDTEAFF. CDR3 in DNA: TGCGCCAGCAGCTGGGTTCCAGGAGACACTGAAGCTTTCTTT.

As for this clonotype: The junction shows a germline mismatch at one end, possibly a read error. This chain connects TRBV5-4 to TRBJ1-5; a possible D gene is TRBD1 (5 bases). CDR3 length: 13 residues. CDR1 is SGHNT, CDR2 YYREEE, per germline (reference sequence). The CDR3 region is CAGSQEGNQPQHF. The DNA of the CDR3 is TGTGCCGGCAGCCAAGAGGGGAATCAGCCCCAGCATTTT.

This chain joins TRBV4-3 and TRBJ1-3; D gene ambiguous. The germline V and J ends were trimmed by 4 bases and 0 bases, with 19 bases remaining between them. Germline V gene data show CDR1 as LGHNA and CDR2 as YSLEER. CDR3 length equals 18 residues. This chain's CDR3 is CASSLRVAGWISGNTIYF. The CDR3 bases are TGCGCCAGCAGCCTAAGGGTGGCAGGTTGGATCTCTGGAAACACCATATATTTT.

With regard to this clonotype: A much bigger clone sits one base away, suggesting this may be a read error. The V call is TRBV6-2 or TRBV6-3, the J call TRBJ2-7; D might be TRBD2 (5 bases). Trimming took off 6 bases at V and 8 bases at J, with 14 bases between the two ends. Germline lookup yields CDR1 MNHEY and CDR2 SVGEGT. The CDR3 contains 12 residues. This CDR3 is CASSFTRAQQYF. CDR3 nucleotide sequence: TGTGCCAGCAGCTTCACTAGGGCCCAGCAGTACTTC.

The chain carries TRBV2 and TRBJ1-2, with 7 bases identical to TRBD1. This CDR3 has 14 amino acids. CDR1 is SNHLY, CDR2 FYNNEI, per germline. V lost 2 bases and J lost 10; bases outside the gene matches: 10. The CDR3, as DNA: TGTGCCAGCAGTGAAAGTAGGACAGGACCCCCCTACACCTTC. Amino acid sequence: CASSESRTGPPYTF.

CDR3 amino acids: CASSQEGRGGRDYGYTF. The CDR3 bases are TGCGCCAGCAGCCAAGAAGGGCGTGGGGGTCGGGACTATGGCTACACCTTC. The chain recombines TRBV4-3 with TRBJ1-2; possibly TRBD1 for D (5 bases). The CDR3 runs to 17 residues. V lost 0 bases and J 3 bases, leaving 17 bases between the germline ends. The germline V gene encodes CDR1 LGHNA and CDR2 YSLEER.

This chain links TRBV29-1 with TRBJ2-1; 13 nucleotides agree with TRBD2. Germline values: CDR1 SQVTM, CDR2 ANQGSEA. V lost 7 bases and J lost 1; bases outside the gene matches: 4. The CDR3 is 15 amino acids. The CDR3: CSGTSGSLSYNEQFF. CDR3 DNA sequence: TGCAGCGGGACTAGCGGGAGTTTGTCCTACAATGAGCAGTTCTTC.

This clonotype was observed at least ten times. The V gene is TRBV27, the J gene TRBJ2-7; 9 bases align to TRBD1. The CDR3 runs to 17 residues. V shed 3 bases, J shed 4 bases, and the junction held 13 bases outside the gene matches. Germline CDR1 reads MNHEY; CDR2 reads SMNVEV (reference sequence). The CDR3 loop reads CASSFPDPRQGEYEQYF. The CDR3, as DNA: TGTGCCAGCAGTTTCCCAGACCCGAGACAGGGGGAGTACGAGCAGTACTTC.

This chain joins TRBV6-5 and TRBJ2-5; D ambiguous. V lost 0 bases to trimming and J lost 2 bases, with 10 bases between them. The germline V gene has CDR1 MNHEY and CDR2 SVGAGI. The CDR3 is 15 amino acids. The CDR3 DNA sequence: TGTGCCAGCAGTTACTCGAACAGAATTCAAGAGACCCAGTACTTC. Translating gives CASSYSNRIQETQYF.

Note on this clonotype: A much larger clone is a single base away; this may be a read error. This chain uses TRBV6-2 or TRBV6-3 with TRBJ1-5; D ambiguous. This CDR3 contains 15 residues. In germline, CDR1 is MNHEY, CDR2 SVGEGT. Trimming took 5 bases from V and 2 from J, leaving 13 bases between them. In nucleotides, the CDR3 is TGTGCCAGCAGTCACGTACAGAACCGCAATCAGCCCCAGCATTTT. It specifies CASSHVQNRNQPQHF.

This clonotype came up a few times. CDR3 nucleotide sequence: TGTGCCAGTGGACAAGGGGCTAGATCGTCGGAGACCCAGTACTTC. Its protein product is CASGQGARSSETQYF. The chain is built from TRBV19 and TRBJ2-5; D might be TRBD1 (5 bases). The V end lost 8 bases, the J end lost 5 bases, and 21 bases lay between the germline ends. Germline-derived CDR1 and CDR2 are LNHDA and SQIVND (reference sequence). The length of the CDR3 is 15 residues.

This clonotype has ten or more counts. The gene calls are TRBV20-1 and TRBJ1-4, with 7 bases that match TRBD1. The CDR3 is 15 residues long. The V and J ends lost 3 bases and 6 bases, in that order; junction bases with no gene match: 10. In germline, CDR1 is DFQATT, CDR2 SNEGSKA (reference sequence). The chain's CDR3 is CSASNPGQAYEKLFF. The DNA for the CDR3 is TGCAGTGCTAGTAATCCCGGACAGGCGTATGAAAAACTGTTTTTT.

This clonotype came up a few times. The gene calls are TRBV19 and TRBJ2-1; no clear D. CDR3 size: 11 residues. Germline-derived CDR1 and CDR2 are LNHDA and SQIVND (reference sequence). Trimming pared 6 bases from V and 8 bases from J, leaving 8 bases between. The DNA of the CDR3 is TGTGCCAGTAGGTTCCGGGATGAGCAGTTCTTC. Its translation is CASRFRDEQFF. The variable domain in full, completed from reference TRBV19 and TRBJ2-1, reads DGGITQSPKYLFRKEGQNVTLSCEQNLNHDAMYWYRQDPGQGLRLIYYSQIVNDFQKGDIAEGYSVSREKKESFPLTVTSAQKNPTAFYLCASRFRDEQFFGPGTRLTVL.

On this clonotype itself: A much larger clonotype is one base distant, so this may be a read error. J is TRBJ2-7 and V is TRBV10-3; 8 nucleotides align to TRBD1. CDR3 length: 14 amino acids. With V trimmed by 6 bases and J by 3 bases, 7 bases remained unmatched. Germline V gene sequence: CDR1 ENHRY, CDR2 SYGVKD. CDR3 DNA sequence: TGTGCCATCAGGGAGACAGGACAGGGCTACGAGCAGTACTTC. Its protein is CAIRETGQGYEQYF.

This clonotype was picked up a small number of times. The chain couples TRBV7-2 to TRBJ1-3; no clear D gene. This CDR3 contains 15 residues. V was trimmed by 3 bases and J by 5 bases, leaving 14 bases between them. Germline lookup yields CDR1 SGHTA and CDR2 FQGNSA. CDR3 loop: CASSFSLGDRNTIYF. The CDR3 DNA reads as TGTGCCAGCAGCTTCTCTCTAGGAGATCGAAACACCATATATTTT.

In this sample, this clonotype turned up once. The rearrangement joins TRBV29-1 to TRBJ2-7; TRBD2 matches 11 bases. The V and J ends lost 5 bases and 4 bases, in that order; junction bases with no gene match: 4. This CDR3 is 13 amino acids long. Germline values: CDR1 SQVTM, CDR2 ANQGSEA. CDR3 region: CSVKRTSGYEQYF. The DNA of the CDR3 is TGCAGCGTTAAGAGGACTAGCGGGTACGAGCAGTACTTC.

The table lists this clonotype with a few counts. This chain uses TRBV11-3 with TRBJ2-4; TRBD2 is a possible D gene (6 bases). CDR3 size: 14 residues. V was clipped by 0 bases and J by 8 bases, with 11 bases between them. CDR1 is SGHNT, CDR2 YENEEA, per germline. The CDR3 here is CASSLDGTGDIQYF. The CDR3 nucleotides are TGTGCCAGCAGCTTAGATGGGACTGGGGACATTCAGTACTTC.

This clonotype was detected a few times. One base away lies a much larger clone, so this may be a sequencing read error. The V gene is TRBV6-5, the J gene TRBJ2-1; maybe TRBD2 (8 bases). The germline V gene has CDR1 MNHEY and CDR2 SVGAGI. The CDR3 extends over 14 amino acids. Trimming pared 8 bases from V and 9 bases from J, leaving 20 bases between. In DNA form, the CDR3 reads TGTGCCAGCCGAGGGGGCGGGGGGTGGGTTGAGCAGTTCTTC. Encoded protein: CASRGGGGWVEQFF.